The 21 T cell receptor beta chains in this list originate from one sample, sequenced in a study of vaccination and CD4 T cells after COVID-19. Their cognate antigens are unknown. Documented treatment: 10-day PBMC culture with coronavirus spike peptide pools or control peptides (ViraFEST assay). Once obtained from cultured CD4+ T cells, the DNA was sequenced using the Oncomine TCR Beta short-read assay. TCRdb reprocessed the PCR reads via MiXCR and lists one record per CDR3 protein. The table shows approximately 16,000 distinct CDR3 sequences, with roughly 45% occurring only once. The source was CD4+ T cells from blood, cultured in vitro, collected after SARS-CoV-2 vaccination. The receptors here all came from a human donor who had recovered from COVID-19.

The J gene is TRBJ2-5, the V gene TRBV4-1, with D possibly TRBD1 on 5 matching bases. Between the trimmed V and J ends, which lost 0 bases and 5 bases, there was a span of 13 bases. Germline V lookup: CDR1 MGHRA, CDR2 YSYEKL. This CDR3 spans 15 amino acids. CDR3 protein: CASSQDEGAWETQYF. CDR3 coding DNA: TGCGCCAGCAGCCAAGATGAAGGGGCGTGGGAGACCCAGTACTTC.

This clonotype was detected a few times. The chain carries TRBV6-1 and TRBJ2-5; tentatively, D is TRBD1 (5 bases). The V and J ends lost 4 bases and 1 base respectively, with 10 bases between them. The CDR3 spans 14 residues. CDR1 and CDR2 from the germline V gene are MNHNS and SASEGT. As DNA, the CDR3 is TGTGCCAGCAGTGCCTTGACAGCCCAAGAGACCCAGTACTTC. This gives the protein CASSALTAQETQYF.

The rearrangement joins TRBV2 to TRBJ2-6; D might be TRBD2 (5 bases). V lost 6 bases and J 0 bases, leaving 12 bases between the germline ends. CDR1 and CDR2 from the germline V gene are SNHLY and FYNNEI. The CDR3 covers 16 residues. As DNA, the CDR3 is TGTGCCAGCAGCGTGAGCGGCTACTCTGGGGCCAACGTCCTGACTTTC. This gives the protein CASSVSGYSGANVLTF. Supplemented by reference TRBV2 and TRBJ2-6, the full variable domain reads EPEVTQTPSHQVTQMGQEVILRCVPISNHLYFYWYRQILGQKVEFLVSFYNNEISEKSEIFDDQFSVERPDGSNFTLKIRSTKLEDSAMYFCASSVSGYSGANVLTFGAGSRLTVL.

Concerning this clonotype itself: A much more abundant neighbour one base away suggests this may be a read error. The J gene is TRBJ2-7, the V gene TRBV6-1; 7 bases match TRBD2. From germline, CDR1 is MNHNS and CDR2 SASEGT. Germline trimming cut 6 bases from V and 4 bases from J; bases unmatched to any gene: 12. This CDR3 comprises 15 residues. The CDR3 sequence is CASRRLHSSGYEQYF. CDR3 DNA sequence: TGTGCCAGCAGACGACTACACTCTAGCGGATACGAGCAGTACTTC.

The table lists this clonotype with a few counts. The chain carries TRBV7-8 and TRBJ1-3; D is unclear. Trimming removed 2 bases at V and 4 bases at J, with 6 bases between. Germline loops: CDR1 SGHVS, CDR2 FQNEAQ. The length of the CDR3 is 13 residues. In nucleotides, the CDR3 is TGTGCCAGCAGCTTAAGGTTGGGAAACACCATATATTTT. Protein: CASSLRLGNTIYF.

This CDR3 reads CASSFSGGNQPQHF. Written as DNA, the CDR3 is TGTGCCAGCAGTTTTTCGGGGGGCAATCAGCCCCAGCATTTT. The rearrangement links TRBV12-3 or TRBV12-4 to TRBJ1-5, with a weak D call TRBD1 (5 bases). V was clipped by 3 bases and J by 2 bases, with 8 bases between them. The CDR3 runs to 14 residues.

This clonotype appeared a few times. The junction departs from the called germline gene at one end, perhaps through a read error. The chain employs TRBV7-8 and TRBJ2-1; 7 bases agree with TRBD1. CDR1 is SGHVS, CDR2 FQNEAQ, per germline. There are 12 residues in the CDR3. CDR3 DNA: TGTGCCAGCAGCTTAATTCGGGGACAGTGGTCCTTC. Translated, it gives CASSLIRGQWSF. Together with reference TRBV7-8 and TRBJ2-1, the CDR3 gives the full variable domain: GAGVSQSPRYKVAKRGQDVALRCDPISGHVSLFWYQQALGQGPEFLTYFQNEAQLDKSGLPSDRFFAERPEGSVSTLKIQRTQQEDSAVYLCASSLIRGQWSFGPGTRLTVL.

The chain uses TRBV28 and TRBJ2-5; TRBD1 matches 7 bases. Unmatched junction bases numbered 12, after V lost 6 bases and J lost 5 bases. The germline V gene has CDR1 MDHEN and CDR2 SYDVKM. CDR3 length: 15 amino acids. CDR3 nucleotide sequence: TGTGCCAGCAGCAAAACTGGACAGGTTCGGGAGACCCAGTACTTC. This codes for CASSKTGQVRETQYF. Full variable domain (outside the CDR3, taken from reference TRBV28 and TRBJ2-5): DVKVTQSSRYLVKRTGEKVFLECVQDMDHENMFWYRQDPGLGLRLIYFSYDVKMKEKGDIPEGYSVSREKKERFSLILESASTNQTSMYLCASSKTGQVRETQYFGPGTRLLVL.

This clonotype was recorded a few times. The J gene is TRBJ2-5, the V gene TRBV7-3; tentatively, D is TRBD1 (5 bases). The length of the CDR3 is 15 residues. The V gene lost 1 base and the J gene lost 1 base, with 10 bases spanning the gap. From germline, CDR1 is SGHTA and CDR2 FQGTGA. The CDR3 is CASSLRGTTQETQYF. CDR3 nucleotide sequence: TGTGCCAGCAGCTTAAGGGGCACAACCCAAGAGACCCAGTACTTC.

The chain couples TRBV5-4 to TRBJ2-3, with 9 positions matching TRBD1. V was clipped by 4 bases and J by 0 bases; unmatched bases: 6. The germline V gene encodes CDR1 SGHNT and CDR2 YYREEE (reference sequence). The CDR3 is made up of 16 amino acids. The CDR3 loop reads CASSIKTGGSTDTQYF. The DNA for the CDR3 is TGTGCCAGCAGCATAAAGACAGGGGGGAGCACAGATACGCAGTATTTT.

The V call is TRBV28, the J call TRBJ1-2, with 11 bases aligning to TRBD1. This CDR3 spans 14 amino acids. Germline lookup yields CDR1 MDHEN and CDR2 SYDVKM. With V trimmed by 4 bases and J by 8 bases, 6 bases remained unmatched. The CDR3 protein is CASSSPGQGGGYTF. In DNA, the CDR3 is TGTGCCAGCAGTTCACCGGGACAGGGGGGAGGCTACACCTTC.

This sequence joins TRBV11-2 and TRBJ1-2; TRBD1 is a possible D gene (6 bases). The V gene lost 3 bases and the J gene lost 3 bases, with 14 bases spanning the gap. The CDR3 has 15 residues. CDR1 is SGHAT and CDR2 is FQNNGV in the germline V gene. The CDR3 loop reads CASSLNDRSHYGYTF. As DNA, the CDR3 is TGTGCCAGCAGCTTGAACGACAGGTCTCACTATGGCTACACCTTC.

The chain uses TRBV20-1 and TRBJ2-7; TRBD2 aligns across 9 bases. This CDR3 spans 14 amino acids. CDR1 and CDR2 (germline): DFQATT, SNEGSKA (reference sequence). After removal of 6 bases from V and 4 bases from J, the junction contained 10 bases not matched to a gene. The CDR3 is CSAISGRGPYEQYF. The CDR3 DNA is TGCAGTGCGATTAGCGGGAGAGGTCCATACGAGCAGTACTTC.

For the CDR3, the DNA is TGCAGTGCTAGATCCGGGGGGTTCCAAGAGACCCAGTACTTC. Amino acids: CSARSGGFQETQYF. The rearrangement uses TRBV20-1 and TRBJ2-5; the match to TRBD2 covers 7 bases. The germline V gene encodes CDR1 DFQATT and CDR2 SNEGSKA (reference sequence). V was clipped by 2 bases and J by 1 base; unmatched bases: 4. There are 14 residues in the CDR3.

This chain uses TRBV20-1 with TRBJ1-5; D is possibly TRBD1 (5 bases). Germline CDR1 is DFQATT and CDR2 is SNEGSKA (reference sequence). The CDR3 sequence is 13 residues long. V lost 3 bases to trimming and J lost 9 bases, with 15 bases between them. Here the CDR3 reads CSARRGRDRPQHF. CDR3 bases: TGCAGTGCTAGGCGGGGAAGGGACCGGCCCCAGCATTTT.

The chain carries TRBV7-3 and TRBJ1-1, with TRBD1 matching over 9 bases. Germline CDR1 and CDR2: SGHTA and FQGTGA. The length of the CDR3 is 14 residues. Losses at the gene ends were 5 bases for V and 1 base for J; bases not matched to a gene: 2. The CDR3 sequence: CASSVTGGNTEAFF. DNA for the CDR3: TGTGCCAGCAGCGTGACAGGGGGGAACACTGAAGCTTTCTTT.

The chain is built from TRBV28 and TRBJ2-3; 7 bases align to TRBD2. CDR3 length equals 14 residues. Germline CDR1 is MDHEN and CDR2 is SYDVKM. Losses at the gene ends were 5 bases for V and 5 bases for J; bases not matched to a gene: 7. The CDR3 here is CASSTREQVDTQYF. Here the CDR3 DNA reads TGTGCCAGCAGTACGCGGGAGCAAGTAGATACGCAGTATTTT.

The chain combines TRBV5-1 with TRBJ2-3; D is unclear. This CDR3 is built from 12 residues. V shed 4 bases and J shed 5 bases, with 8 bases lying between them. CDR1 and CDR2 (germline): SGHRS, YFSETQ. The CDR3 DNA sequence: TGCGCCAGCAGCGTCGACCAAGATACGCAGTATTTT. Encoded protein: CASSVDQDTQYF.

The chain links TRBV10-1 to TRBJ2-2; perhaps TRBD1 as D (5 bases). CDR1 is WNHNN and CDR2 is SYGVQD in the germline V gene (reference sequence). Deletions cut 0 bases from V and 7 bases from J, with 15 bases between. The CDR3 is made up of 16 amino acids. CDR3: CASSESSLLRGGELFF. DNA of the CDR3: TGCGCCAGCAGTGAGTCAAGCCTTTTAAGGGGCGGGGAGCTGTTTTTT.

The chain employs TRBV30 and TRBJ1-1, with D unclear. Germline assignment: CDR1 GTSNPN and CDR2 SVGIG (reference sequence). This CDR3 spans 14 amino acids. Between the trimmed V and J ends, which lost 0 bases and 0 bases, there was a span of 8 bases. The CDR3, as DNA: TGTGCCTGGAGTGTCGGCATCATGAACACTGAAGCTTTCTTT. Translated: CAWSVGIMNTEAFF.

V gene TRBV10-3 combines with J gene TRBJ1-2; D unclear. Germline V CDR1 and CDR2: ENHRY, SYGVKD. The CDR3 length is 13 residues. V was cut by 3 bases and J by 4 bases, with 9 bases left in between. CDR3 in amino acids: CAISEVTAYGYTF. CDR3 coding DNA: TGTGCCATCAGTGAAGTGACGGCCTATGGCTACACCTTC.